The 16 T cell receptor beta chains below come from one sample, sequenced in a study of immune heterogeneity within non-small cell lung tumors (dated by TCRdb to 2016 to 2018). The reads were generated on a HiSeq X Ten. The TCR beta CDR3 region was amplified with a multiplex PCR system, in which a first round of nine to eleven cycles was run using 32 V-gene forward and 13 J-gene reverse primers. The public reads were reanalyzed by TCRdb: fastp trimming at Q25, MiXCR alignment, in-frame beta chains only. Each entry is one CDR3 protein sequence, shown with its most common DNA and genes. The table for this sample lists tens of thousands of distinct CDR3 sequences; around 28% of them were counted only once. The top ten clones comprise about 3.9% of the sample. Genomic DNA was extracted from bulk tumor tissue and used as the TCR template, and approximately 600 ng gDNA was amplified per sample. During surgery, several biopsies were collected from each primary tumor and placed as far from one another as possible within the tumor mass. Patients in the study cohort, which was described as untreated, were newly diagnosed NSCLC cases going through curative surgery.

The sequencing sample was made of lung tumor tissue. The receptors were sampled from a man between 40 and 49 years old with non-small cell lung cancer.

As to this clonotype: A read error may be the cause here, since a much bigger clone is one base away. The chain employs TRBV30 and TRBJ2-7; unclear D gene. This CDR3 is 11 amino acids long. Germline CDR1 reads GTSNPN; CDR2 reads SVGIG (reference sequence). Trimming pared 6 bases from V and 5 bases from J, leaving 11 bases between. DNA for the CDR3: TGTGCCTGCTCCTCGTTTAACGAGCAGTACTTC. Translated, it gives CACSSFNEQYF.

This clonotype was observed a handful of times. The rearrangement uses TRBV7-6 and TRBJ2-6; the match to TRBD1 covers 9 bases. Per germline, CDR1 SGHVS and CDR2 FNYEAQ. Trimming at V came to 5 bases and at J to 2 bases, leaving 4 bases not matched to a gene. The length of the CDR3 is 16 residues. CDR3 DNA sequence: TGTGCCAGCAGCAAGACAGGGGGAACTGGGGCCAACGTCCTGACTTTC. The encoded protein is CASSKTGGTGANVLTF.

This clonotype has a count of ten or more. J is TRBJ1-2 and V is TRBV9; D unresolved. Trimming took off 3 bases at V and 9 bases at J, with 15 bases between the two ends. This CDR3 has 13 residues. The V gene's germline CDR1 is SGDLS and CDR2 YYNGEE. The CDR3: CASSAGGRQSYTF. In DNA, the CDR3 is TGTGCCAGCAGCGCGGGCGGCCGCCAAAGCTACACCTTC.

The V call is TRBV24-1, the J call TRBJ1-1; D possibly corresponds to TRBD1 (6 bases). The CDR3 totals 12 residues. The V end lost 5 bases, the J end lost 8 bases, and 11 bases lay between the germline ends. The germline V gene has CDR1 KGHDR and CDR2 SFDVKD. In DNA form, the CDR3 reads TGTGCCACCAGTGGGGCCGGGACAGAAGCTTTCTTT. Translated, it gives CATSGAGTEAFF.

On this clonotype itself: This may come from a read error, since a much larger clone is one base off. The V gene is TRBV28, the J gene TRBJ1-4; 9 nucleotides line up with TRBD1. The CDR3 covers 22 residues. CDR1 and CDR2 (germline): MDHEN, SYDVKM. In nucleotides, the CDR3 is TGTGCCAGCAGTAGACCAATGGGGATGACAGGGGGAAGCCCTGCAACTATTGAAAAACTGTTTTTT. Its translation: CASSRPMGMTGGSPATIEKLFF.

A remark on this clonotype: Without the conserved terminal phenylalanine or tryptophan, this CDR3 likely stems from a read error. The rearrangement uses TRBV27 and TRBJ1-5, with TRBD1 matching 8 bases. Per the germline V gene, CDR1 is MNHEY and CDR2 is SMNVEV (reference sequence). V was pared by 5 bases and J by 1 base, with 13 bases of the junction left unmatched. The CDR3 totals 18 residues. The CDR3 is CASSPRRGRGLSNQPQHS. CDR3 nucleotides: TGTGCCAGCAGTCCCCGGCGAGGCAGGGGGCTAAGCAATCAGCCCCAGCATTCT.

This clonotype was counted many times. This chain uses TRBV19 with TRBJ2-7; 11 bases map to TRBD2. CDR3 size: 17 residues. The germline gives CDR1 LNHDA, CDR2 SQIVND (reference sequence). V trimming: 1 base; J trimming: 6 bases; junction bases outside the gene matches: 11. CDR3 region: CASSIGSGRAQAGEQYF. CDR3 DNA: TGTGCCAGTAGTATAGGTAGCGGGAGGGCCCAGGCCGGCGAGCAGTACTTC. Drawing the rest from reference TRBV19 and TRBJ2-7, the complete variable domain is DGGITQSPKYLFRKEGQNVTLSCEQNLNHDAMYWYRQDPGQGLRLIYYSQIVNDFQKGDIAEGYSVSREKKESFPLTVTSAQKNPTAFYLCASSIGSGRAQAGEQYFGPGTRLTVT.

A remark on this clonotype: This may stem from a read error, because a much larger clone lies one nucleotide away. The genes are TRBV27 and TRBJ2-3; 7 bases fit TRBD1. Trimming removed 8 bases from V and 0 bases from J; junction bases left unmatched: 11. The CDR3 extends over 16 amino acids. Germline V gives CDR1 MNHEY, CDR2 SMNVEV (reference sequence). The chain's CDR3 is CASVKTLTGSTDTQYF. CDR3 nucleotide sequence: TGTGCCAGCGTCAAGACCCTGACAGGGAGCACAGATACGCAGTATTTT.

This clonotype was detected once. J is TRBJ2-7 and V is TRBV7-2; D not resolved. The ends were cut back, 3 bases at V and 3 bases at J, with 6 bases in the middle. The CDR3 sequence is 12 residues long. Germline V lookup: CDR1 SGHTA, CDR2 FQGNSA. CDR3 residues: CASSFICYEQYF. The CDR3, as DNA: TGTGCCAGCAGCTTCATCTGCTACGAGCAGTACTTC.

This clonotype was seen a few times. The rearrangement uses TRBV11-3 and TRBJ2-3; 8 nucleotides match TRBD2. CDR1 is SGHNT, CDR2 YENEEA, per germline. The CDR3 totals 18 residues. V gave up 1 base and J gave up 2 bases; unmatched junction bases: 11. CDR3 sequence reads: CASSLALSGRLLTDTQYF. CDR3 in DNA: TGTGCCAGCAGCTTAGCCCTCAGCGGGAGACTCCTCACAGATACGCAGTATTTT. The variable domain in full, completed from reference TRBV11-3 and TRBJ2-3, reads EAGVVQSPRYKIIEKKQPVAFWCNPISGHNTLYWYLQNLGQGPELLIRYENEEAVDDSQLPKDRFSAERLKGVDSTLKIQPAELGDSAVYLCASSLALSGRLLTDTQYFGPGTRLTVL.

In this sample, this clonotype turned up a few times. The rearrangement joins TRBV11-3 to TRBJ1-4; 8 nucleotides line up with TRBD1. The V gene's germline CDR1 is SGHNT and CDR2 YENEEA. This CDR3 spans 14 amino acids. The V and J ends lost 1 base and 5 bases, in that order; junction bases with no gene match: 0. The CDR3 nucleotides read TGTGCCAGCAGCTTAGGGGACAGGAATGAAAAACTGTTTTTT. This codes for CASSLGDRNEKLFF.

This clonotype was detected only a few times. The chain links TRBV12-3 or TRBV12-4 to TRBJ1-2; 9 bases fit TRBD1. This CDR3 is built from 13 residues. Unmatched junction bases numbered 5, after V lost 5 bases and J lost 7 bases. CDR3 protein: CASSTTGGSGYTF. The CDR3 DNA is TGTGCCAGCAGTACAACAGGGGGCAGTGGCTACACCTTC.

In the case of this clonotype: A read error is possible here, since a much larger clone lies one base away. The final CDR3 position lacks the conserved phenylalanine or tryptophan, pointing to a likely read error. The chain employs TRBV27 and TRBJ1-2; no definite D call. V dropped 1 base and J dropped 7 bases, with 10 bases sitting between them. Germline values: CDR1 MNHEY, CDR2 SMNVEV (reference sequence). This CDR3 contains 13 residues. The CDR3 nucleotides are TGTGCCAGCAGTTTATTAGGGCTAGGTGGCTACACCCTC. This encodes CASSLLGLGGYTL.

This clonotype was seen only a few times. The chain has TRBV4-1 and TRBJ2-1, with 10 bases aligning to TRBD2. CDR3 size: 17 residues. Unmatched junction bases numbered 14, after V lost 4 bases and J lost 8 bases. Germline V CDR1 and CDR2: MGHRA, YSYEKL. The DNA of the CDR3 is TGCGCCAGCAGCCCAGTTCTTCTAGCGGGAGCGCGGGATGAGCAGTTCTTC. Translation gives CASSPVLLAGARDEQFF.

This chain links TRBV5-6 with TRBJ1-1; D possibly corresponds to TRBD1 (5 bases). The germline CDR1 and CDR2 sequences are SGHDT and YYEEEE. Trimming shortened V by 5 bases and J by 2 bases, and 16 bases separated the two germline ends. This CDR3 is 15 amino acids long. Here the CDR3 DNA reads TGTGCCAGCAGACTTGTCCAGACAGCAAACACTGAAGCTTTCTTT. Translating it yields CASRLVQTANTEAFF.

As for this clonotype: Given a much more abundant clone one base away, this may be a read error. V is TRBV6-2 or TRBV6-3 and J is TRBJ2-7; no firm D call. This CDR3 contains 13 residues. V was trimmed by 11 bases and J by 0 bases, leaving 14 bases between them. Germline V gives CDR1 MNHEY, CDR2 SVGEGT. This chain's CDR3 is CACKSGSSYEQYF. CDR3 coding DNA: TGTGCCTGCAAGTCCGGTAGCTCCTACGAGCAGTACTTC.